This T cell receptor beta chain was sequenced during a study of shared clonotypes between healthy human individuals. Whole-study findings and limits: Relative to clonotypes present in all four donors, those not shared had lower generation probabilities.

Only Caucasian adults living in Nashville, Tennessee served as donors. The CDR3 runs to 13 residues. The germline V gene encodes CDR1 MNHEY and CDR2 SVGAGI. V dropped 5 bases and J dropped 11; count of bases not matched to a gene: 10. Some clones are missing from TCRdb's copy, which holds only in-frame ones; the method was immunoSEQ multiplex PCR. There are a few million clones in the sample; 85% to 95% occur only once, and under 0.45% lies in the top ten. Remarks on this clone: Its antigen is currently unknown.

The clonotype was recovered from a man aged 18 to 30 in good health. Some clones in this sample may be carry-over from other donors' samples. The source material was naive CD4+ T cells from PBMCs. Sample subset: CD45RA+ positively selected. The chain couples TRBV6-5 to TRBJ1-1; 8 bases agree with TRBD1. The CDR3 loop is CASSPRQGLKAFF. The DNA of the CDR3 is TGTGCCAGCAGTCCCAGACAGGGGCTGAAGGCTTTCTTT.